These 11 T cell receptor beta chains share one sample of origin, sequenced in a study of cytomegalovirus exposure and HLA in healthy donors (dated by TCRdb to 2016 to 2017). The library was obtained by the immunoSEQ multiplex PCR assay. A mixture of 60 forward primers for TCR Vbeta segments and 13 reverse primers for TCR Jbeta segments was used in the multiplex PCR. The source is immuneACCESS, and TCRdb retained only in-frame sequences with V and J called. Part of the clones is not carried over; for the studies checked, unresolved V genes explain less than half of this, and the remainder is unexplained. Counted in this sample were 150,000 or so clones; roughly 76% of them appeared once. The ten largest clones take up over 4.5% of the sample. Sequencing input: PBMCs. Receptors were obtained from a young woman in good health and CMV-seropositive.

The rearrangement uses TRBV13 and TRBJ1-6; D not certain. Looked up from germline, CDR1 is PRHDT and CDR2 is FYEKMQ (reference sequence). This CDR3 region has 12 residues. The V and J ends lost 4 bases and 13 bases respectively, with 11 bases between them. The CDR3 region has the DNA TGTGCCAGCAGCTCCATGTCTCAGCCCCTCCACTTT. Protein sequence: CASSSMSQPLHF.

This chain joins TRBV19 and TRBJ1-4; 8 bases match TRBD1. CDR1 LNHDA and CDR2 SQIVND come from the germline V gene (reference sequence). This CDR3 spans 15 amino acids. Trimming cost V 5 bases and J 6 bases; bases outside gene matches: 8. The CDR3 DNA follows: TGTGCCAGTAGTGCTACAGGGGGAACCTATGAAAAACTGTTTTTT. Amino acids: CASSATGGTYEKLFF.

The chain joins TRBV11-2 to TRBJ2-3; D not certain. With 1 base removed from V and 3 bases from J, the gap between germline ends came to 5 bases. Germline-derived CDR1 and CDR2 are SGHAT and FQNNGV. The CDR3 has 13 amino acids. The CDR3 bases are TGTGCCAGCAGCTTAGTCCGGACAGATACGCAGTATTTT. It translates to CASSLVRTDTQYF. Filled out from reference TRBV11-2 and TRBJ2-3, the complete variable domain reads EAGVAQSPRYKIIEKRQSVAFWCNPISGHATLYWYQQILGQGPKLLIQFQNNGVVDDSQLPKDRFSAERLKGVDSTLKIQPAKLEDSAVYLCASSLVRTDTQYFGPGTRLTVL.

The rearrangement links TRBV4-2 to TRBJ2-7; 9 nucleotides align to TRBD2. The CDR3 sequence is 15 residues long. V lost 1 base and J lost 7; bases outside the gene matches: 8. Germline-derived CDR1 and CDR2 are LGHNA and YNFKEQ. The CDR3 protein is CASSQGSGGRAEQYF. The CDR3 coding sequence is TGTGCCAGCAGCCAAGGGAGCGGGGGGCGGGCTGAGCAGTACTTC.

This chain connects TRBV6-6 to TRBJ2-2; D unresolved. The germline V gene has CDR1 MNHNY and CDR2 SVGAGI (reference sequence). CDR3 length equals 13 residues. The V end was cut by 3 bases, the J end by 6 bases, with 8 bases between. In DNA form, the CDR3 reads TGTGCCAGCAGTTATACTCAGGCCGGGGAGCTGTTTTTT. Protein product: CASSYTQAGELFF.

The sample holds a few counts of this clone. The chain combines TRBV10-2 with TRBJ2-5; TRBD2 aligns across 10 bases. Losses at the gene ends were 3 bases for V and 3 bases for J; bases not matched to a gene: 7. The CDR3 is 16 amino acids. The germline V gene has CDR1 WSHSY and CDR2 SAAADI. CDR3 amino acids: CASSDRSGGVKETQYF. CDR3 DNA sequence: TGCGCCAGCAGTGATAGAAGCGGGGGGGTAAAAGAGACCCAGTACTTC.

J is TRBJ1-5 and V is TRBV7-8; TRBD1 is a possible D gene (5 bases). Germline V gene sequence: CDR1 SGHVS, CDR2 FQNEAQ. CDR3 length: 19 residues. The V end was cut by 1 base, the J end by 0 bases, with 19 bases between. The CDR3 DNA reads TGTGCCAGCAGCTTAGTTAGGACACCTCGGATTTATAGCAATCAGCCCCAGCATTTT. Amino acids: CASSLVRTPRIYSNQPQHF.

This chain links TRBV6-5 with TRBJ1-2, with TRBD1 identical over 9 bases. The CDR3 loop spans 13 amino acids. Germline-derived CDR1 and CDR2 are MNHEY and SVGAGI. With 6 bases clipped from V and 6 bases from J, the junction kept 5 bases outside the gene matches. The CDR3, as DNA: TGTGCCAGCAGGAGAACAGGGGGCGATGGCTACACCTTC. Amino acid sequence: CASRRTGGDGYTF.

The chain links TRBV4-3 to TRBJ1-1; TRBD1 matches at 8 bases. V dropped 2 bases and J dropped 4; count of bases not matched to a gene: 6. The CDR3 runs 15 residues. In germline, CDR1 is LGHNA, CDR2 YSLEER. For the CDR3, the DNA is TGCGCCAGCAGCCAATCCGCCACAGGGGGCACTGAAGCTTTCTTT. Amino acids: CASSQSATGGTEAFF.

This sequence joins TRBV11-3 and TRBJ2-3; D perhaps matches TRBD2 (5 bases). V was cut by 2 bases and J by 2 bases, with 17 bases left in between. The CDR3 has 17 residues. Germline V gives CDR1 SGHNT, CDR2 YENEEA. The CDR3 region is CASSLNDRGRITDTQYF. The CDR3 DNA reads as TGTGCCAGCAGCTTAAACGATAGAGGGCGGATCACAGATACGCAGTATTTT.

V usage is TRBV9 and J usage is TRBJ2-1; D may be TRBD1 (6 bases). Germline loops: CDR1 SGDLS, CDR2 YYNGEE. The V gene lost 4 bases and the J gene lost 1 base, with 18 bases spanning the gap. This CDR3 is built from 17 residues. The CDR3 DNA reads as TGTGCCAGCAGCTTAAGCCCCAGCACAGGGTCCTACAATGAGCAGTTCTTC. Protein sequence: CASSLSPSTGSYNEQFF.